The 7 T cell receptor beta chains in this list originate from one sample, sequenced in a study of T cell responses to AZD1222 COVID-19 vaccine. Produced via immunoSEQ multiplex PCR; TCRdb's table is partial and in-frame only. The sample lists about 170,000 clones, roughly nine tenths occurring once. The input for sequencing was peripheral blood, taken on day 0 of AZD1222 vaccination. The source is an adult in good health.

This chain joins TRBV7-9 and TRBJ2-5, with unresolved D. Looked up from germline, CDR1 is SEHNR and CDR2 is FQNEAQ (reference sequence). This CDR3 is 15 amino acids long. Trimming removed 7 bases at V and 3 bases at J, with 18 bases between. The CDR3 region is CASTPELPIKETQYF. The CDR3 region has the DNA TGTGCCAGCACCCCAGAGCTCCCAATCAAAGAGACCCAGTACTTC.

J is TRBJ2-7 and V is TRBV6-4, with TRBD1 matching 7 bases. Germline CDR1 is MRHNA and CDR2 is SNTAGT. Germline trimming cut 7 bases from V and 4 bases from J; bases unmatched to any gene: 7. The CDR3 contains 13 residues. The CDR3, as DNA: TGTGCCAGCAATTGGGACAGTCTTTACGAGCAGTACGTC. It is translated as CASNWDSLYEQYV.

The CDR3 here is CASSYGRAYGYTF. CDR3 DNA: TGTGCCAGCAGTTATGGGAGGGCCTATGGCTACACCTTC. V is TRBV6-5 and J is TRBJ1-2, with no clear D. The CDR3 is 13 residues long. With 3 bases removed from V and 4 bases from J, the gap between germline ends came to 9 bases. Looked up from germline, CDR1 is MNHEY and CDR2 is SVGAGI.

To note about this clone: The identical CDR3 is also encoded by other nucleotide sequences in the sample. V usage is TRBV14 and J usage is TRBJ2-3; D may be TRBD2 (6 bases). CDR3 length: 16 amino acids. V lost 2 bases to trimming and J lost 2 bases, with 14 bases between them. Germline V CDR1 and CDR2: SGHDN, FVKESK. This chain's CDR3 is CASSQLGGDSTDTQYF. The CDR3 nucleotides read TGTGCCAGCAGCCAACTTGGAGGGGATTCCACAGATACGCAGTATTTT.

The CDR3 DNA reads as TGTGCCAGCAGAAAAACCGGGACAAACAATCAGCCCCAGCATTTT. It codes for CASRKTGTNNQPQHF. The chain employs TRBV6-5 and TRBJ1-5; possible D gene TRBD1, 6 bases. This CDR3 contains 15 residues. Germline V CDR1 and CDR2: MNHEY, SVGAGI. Trimming stripped 6 bases from V and 3 bases from J, with 15 bases between.

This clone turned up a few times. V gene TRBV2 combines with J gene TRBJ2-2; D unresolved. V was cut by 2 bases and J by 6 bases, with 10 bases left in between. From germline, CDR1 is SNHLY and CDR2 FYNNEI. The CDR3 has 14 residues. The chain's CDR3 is CASSERWLSGELFF. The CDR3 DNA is TGTGCCAGCAGTGAACGTTGGCTGTCCGGGGAGCTGTTTTTT. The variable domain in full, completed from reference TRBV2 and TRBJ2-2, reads EPEVTQTPSHQVTQMGQEVILRCVPISNHLYFYWYRQILGQKVEFLVSFYNNEISEKSEIFDDQFSVERPDGSNFTLKIRSTKLEDSAMYFCASSERWLSGELFFGEGSRLTVL.

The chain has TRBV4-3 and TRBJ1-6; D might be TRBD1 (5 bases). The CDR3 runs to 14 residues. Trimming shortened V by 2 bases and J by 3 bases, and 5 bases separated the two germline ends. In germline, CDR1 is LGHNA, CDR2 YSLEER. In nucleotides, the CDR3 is TGCGCCAGCAGCCAACAGGGCTATAATTCACCCCTCCACTTT. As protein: CASSQQGYNSPLHF.